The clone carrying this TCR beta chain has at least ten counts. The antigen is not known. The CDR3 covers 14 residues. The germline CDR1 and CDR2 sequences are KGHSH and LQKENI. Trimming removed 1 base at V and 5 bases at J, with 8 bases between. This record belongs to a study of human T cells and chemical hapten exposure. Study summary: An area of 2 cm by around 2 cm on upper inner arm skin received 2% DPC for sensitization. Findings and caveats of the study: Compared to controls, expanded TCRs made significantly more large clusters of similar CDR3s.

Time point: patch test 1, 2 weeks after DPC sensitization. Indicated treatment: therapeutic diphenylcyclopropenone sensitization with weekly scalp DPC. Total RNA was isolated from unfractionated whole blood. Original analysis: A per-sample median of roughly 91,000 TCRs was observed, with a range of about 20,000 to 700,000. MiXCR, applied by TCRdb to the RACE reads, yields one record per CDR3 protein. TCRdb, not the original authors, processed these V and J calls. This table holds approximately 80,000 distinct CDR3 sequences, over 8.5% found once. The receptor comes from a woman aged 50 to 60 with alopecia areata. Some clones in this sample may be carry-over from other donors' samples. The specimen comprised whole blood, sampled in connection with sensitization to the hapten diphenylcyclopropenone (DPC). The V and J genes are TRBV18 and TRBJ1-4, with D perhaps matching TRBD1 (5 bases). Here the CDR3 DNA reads TGTGCCAGCTCACCACGGGGCGGGAATGAAAAACTGTTTTTT. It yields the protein CASSPRGGNEKLFF.